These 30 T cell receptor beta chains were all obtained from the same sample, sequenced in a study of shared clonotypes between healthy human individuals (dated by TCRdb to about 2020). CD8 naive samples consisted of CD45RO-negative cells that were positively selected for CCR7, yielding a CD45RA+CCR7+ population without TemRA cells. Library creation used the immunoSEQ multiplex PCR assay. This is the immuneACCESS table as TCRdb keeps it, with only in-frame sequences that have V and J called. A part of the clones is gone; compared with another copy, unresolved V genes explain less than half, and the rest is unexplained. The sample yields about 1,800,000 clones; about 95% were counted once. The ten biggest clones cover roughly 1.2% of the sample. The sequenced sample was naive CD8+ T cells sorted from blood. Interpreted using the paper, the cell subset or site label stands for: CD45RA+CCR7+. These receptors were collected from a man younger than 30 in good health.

In nucleotides, the CDR3 is TGTGCCAGCAGAGAAGGGACTATCTATGGCTACACCTTC. Encoded protein: CASREGTIYGYTF. The rearrangement uses TRBV6-5 and TRBJ1-2; D is perhaps TRBD1 (5 bases). The germline V and J ends were trimmed by 6 bases and 4 bases, with 12 bases remaining between them. CDR1 MNHEY and CDR2 SVGAGI come from the germline V gene. This CDR3 region has 13 residues.

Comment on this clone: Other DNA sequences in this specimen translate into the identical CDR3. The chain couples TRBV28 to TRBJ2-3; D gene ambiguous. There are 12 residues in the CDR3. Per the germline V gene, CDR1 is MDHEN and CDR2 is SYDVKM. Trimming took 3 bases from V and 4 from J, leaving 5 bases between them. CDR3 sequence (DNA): TGTGCCAGCAGTTTCCGACCAGATACGCAGTATTTT. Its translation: CASSFRPDTQYF.

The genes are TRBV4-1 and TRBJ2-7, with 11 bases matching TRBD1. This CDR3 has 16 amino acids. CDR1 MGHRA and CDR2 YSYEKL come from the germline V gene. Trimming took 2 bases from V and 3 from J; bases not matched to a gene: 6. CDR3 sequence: CASSQSEGQGVYEQYF. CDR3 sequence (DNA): TGCGCCAGCAGCCAAAGTGAGGGACAGGGGGTCTACGAGCAGTACTTC.

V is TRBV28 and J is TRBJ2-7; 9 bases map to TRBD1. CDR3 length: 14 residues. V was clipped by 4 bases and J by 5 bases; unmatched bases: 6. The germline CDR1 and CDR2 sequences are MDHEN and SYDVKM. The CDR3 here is CASSSRWDRDEQYF. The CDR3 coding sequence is TGTGCCAGCAGTTCCCGATGGGACAGGGACGAGCAGTACTTC.

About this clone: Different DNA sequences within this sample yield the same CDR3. The CDR3 sequence is CASSYSGDGYTF. CDR3 nucleotides: TGTGCCAGCAGTTATTCAGGGGATGGCTACACCTTC. The V gene is TRBV6-6, the J gene TRBJ1-2, with D perhaps TRBD1 (6 bases). Trimming stripped 3 bases from V and 6 bases from J, with 8 bases between. The CDR3 extends over 12 amino acids. From germline, CDR1 is MNHNY and CDR2 SVGAGI (reference sequence).

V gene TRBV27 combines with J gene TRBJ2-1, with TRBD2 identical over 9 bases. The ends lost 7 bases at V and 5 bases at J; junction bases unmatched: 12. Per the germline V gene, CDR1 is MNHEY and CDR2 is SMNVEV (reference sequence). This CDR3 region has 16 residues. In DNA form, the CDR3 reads TGTGCCAGCACCCTTACATCCGGGACTAGCAACAATGAGCAGTTCTTC. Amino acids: CASTLTSGTSNNEQFF.

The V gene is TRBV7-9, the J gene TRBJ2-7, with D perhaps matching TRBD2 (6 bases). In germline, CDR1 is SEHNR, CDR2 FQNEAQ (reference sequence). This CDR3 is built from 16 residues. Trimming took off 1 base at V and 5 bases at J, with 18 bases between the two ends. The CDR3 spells CASSLVEGPAWDEQYF. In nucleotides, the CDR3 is TGTGCCAGCAGCTTAGTGGAGGGCCCTGCTTGGGACGAGCAGTACTTC.

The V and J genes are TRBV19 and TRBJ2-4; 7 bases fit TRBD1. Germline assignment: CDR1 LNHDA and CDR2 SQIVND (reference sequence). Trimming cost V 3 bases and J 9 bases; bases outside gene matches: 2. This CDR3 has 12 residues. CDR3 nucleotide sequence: TGTGCCAGTAGTATGACAGGGTTCATTCAGTACTTC. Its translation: CASSMTGFIQYF.

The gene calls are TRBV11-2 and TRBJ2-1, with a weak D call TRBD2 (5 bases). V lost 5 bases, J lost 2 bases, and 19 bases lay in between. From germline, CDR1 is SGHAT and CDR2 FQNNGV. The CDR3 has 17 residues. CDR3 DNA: TGTGCCAGCAGCCATTCCCTTAGCGTTGACCCCTACAATGAGCAGTTCTTC. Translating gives CASSHSLSVDPYNEQFF.

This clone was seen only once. The CDR3 nucleotides read TGTGCCAGCAGCCGAACAAGGACAGGGGTAGATACGCAGTATTTT. Protein product: CASSRTRTGVDTQYF. V is TRBV5-6 and J is TRBJ2-3; 9 bases map to TRBD1. CDR1 and CDR2 (germline): SGHDT, YYEEEE. The J segment lost 5 bases and the V segment lost 4 bases, leaving 8 bases of the junction unmatched. The CDR3 has 15 amino acids.

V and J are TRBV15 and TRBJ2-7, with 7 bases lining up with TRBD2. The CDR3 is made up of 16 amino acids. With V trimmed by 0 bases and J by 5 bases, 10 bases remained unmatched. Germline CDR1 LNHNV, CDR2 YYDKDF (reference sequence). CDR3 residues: CATSRESLIAGDEQYF. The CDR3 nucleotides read TGTGCCACCAGCAGAGAATCCCTAATAGCGGGCGACGAGCAGTACTTC.

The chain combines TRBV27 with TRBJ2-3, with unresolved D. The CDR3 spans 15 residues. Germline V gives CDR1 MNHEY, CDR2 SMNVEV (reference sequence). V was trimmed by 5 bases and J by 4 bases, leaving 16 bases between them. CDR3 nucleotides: TGTGCCAGCAGTCCTCACTTCGGCGGTCCAGATACGCAGTATTTT. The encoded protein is CASSPHFGGPDTQYF.

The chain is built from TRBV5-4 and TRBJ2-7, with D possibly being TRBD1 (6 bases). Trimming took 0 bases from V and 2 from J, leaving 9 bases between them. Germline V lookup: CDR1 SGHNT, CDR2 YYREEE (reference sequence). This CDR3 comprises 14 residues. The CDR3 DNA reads TGTGCCAGCAGCTTGGGACAGGCGACCTACGAGCAGTACTTC. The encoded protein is CASSLGQATYEQYF. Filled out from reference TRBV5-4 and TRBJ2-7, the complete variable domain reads ETGVTQSPTHLIKTRGQQVTLRCSSQSGHNTVSWYQQALGQGPQFIFQYYREEENGRGNFPPRFSGLQFPNYSSELNVNALELDDSALYLCASSLGQATYEQYFGPGTRLTVT.

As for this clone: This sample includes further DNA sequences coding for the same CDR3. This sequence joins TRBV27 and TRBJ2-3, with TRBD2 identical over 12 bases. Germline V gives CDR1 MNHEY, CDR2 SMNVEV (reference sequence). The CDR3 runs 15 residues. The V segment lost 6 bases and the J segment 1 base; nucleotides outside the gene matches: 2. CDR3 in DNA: TGTGCCAGCAGCAGACTAGCGGGGGGCACAGATACGCAGTATTTT. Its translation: CASSRLAGGTDTQYF.

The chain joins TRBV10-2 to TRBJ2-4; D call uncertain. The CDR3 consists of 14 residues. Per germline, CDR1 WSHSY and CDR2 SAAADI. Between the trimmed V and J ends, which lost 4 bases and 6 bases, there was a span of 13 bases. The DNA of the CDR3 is TGCGCCAGCAGTGTGGGTCCCAGTGGAAACATTCAGTACTTC. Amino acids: CASSVGPSGNIQYF.

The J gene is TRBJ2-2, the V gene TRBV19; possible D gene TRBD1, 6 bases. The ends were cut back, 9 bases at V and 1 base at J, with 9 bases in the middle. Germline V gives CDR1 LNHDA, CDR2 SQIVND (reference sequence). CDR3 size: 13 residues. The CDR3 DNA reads TGTGCCAGCATACAGGGGAACACCGGGGAGCTGTTTTTT. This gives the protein CASIQGNTGELFF.

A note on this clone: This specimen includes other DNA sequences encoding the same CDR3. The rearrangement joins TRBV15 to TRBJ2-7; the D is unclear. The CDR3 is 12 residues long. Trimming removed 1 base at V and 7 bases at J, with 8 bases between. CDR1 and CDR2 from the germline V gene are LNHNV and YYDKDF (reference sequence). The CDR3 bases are TGTGCCACCAGCAGAGGGTCCGGAGAGCAGTACTTC. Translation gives CATSRGSGEQYF. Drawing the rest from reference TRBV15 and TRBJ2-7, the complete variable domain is DAMVIQNPRYQVTQFGKPVTLSCSQTLNHNVMYWYQQKSSQAPKLLFHYYDKDFNNEADTPDNFQSRRPNTSFCFLDIRSPGLGDTAMYLCATSRGSGEQYFGPGTRLTVT.

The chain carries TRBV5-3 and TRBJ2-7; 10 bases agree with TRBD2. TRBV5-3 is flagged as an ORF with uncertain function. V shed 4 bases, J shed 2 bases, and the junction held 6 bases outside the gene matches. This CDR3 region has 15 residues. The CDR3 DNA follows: TGTGCCAGAAGCCACGGGACTAGCGCCACCTACGAGCAGTACTTC. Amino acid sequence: CARSHGTSATYEQYF.

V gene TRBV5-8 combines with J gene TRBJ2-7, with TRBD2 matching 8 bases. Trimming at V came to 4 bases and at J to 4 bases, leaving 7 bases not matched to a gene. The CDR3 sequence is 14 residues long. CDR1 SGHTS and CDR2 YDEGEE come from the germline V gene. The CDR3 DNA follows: TGTGCCAGCAGCCCTTCAGCGGGAGTTTACGAGCAGTACTTC. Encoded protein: CASSPSAGVYEQYF.

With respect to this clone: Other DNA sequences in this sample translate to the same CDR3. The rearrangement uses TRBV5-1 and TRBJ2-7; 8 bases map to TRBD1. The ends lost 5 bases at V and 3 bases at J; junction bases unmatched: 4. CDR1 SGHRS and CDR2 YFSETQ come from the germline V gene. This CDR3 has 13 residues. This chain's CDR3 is CASSHGQGYEQYF. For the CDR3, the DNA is TGCGCCAGCAGTCATGGACAGGGCTACGAGCAGTACTTC.

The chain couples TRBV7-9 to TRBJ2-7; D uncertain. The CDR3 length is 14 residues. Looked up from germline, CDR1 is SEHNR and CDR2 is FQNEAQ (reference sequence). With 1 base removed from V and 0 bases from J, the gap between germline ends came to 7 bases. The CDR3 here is CASSLGHSSYEQYF. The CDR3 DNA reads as TGTGCCAGCAGCTTAGGACATAGCTCCTACGAGCAGTACTTC.

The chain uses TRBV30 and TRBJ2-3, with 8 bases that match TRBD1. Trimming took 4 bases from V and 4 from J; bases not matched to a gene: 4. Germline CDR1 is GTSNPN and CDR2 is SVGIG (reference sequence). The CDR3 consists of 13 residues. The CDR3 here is CAWTRTGPDTQYF. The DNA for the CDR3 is TGTGCCTGGACCCGGACAGGGCCAGATACGCAGTATTTT.

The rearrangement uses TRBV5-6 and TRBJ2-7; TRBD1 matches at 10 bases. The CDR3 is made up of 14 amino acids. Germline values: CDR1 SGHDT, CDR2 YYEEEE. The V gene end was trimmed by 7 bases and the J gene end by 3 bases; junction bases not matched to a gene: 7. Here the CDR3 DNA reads TGTGCCAGCGAGGACAGGGGGAATATCTACGAGCAGTACTTC. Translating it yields CASEDRGNIYEQYF.

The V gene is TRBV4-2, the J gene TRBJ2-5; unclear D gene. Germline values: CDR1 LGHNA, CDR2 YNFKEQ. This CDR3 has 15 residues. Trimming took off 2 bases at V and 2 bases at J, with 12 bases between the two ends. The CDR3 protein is CASSQNPVTQETQYF. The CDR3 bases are TGTGCCAGCAGCCAAAATCCTGTAACTCAAGAGACCCAGTACTTC.

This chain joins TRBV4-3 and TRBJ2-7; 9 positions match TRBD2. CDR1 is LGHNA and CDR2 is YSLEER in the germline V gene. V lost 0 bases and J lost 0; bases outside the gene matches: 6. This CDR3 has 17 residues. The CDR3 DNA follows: TGCGCCAGCAGCCAAGAACCTAGCGGGGCGCTCTCCTACGAGCAGTACTTC. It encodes CASSQEPSGALSYEQYF.

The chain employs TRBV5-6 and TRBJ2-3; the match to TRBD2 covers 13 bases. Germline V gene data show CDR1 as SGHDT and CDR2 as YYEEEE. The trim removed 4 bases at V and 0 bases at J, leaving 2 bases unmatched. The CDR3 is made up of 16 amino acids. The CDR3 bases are TGTGCCAGCAGCGAGGGACTAGCGGGGAGCACAGATACGCAGTATTTT. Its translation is CASSEGLAGSTDTQYF. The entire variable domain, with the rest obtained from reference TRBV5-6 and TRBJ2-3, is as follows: DAGVTQSPTHLIKTRGQQVTLRCSPKSGHDTVSWYQQALGQGPQFIFQYYEEEERQRGNFPDRFSGHQFPNYSSELNVNALLLGDSALYLCASSEGLAGSTDTQYFGPGTRLTVL.

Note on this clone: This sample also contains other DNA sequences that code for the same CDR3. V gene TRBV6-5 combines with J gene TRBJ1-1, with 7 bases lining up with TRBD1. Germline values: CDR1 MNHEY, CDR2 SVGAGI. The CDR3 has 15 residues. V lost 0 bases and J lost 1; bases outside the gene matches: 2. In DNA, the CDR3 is TGTGCCAGCAGTTACTCGTCAGGGGGGAACACTGAAGCTTTCTTT. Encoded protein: CASSYSSGGNTEAFF.

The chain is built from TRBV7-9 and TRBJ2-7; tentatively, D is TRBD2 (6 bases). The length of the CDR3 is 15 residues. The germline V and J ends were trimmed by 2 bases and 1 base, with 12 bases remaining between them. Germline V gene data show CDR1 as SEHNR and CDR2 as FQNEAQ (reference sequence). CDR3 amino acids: CASSLSQGLSYEQYF. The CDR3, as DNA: TGTGCCAGCAGCTTAAGTCAGGGACTTTCCTACGAGCAGTACTTC.

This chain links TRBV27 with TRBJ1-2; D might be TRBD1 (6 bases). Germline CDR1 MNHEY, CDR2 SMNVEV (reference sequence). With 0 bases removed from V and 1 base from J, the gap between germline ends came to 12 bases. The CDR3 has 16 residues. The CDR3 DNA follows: TGTGCCAGCAGTTTATCGGTCCCAGGGGTTAACTATGGCTACACCTTC. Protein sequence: CASSLSVPGVNYGYTF.

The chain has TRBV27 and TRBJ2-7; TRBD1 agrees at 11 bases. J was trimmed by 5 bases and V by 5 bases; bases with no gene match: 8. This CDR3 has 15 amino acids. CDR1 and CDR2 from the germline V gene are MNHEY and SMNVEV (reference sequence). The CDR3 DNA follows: TGTGCCAGCAGTCCCGGGACAGGGGGAATCAACGAGCAGTACTTC. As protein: CASSPGTGGINEQYF.